This T cell receptor (beta chain) was sequenced for a study of pediatric ulcerative colitis (dated by TCRdb to about 2019). A note on the overall study: Among the ulcerative colitis patients, about seven had pancolitis and two had left-sided colitis, and histology in every patient was consistent with ulcerative colitis. From about ten newly diagnosed, treatment-naive pediatric ulcerative colitis patients and a handful of non-IBD control children, paired blood and rectal samples were collected. By Pediatric Ulcerative Colitis Activity Index, two patients had mild disease, four had moderate disease and three had acute severe colitis. Summary of the overall study and its limitations: The healthy control group was small, consisting of only four individuals. For technical reasons, the blood samples of two patients yielded substantially fewer templates, so those samples were excluded from the blood-rectal overlap analysis. Because repertoires were derived from total lymphocyte DNA, patterns in rare subsets such as regulatory T cells may not have been reflected. Clonal overlap between a subject's own blood and rectum was significantly greater in ulcerative colitis patients than in controls, which suggests more T cell trafficking to inflamed tissue. Rectal repertoire features separated controls, mild-moderate and acute severe colitis patients; acute severe colitis showed reduced rectal diversity due to clonal expansions. Two rectal CDR3 clonotypes were found in every ulcerative colitis patient but in no control. Blood-derived T cells may have been included in the rectal pinch biopsies, particularly in patients with overt colitis.

Rearranged CDR3 beta regions were amplified from genomic DNA with multiplex V and J primers using the immunoSEQ TRB Survey service. To keep depth equal across samples, survey-level sequencing depth of up to 500,000 reads per sample was applied. The libraries were purified, combined into pools and sequenced with Illumina technology. As for the authors' bioinformatics: Productive clonality, sample overlap, pairwise scatters, CDR3 beta length, V/D/J gene usage and productiveness were all assessed with the immunoSEQ online tools. Alongside Shannon and Simpson indices, calculated diversity was computed as the number of unique rearrangements divided by total templates, multiplied by 100. Z-score normalized data were analyzed by principal component analysis with the R prcomp function and the ggbiplot package. Morisita's index was used to quantify the clonal overlap between blood and rectum within each subject. TCRdb took this table from immuneACCESS and kept in-frame rearrangements with V and J called. Such tables lack part of the clones; where checked against another copy, unresolved V genes explain under half of the gap, and the rest is unexplained. Clonal size and the V and J genes are those of that table, whereas D and trimming came from the DNA. This sample has roughly 25,000 clones in its table, and more than 65% of those were observed once. The ten biggest clones cover 7.8% of the sample.

CDR1 is given as MNHEY and CDR2 as SVGAGI, both from the germline V gene. Including the terminal cysteine and phenylalanine, the CDR3 comprises 15 residues. The only DNA kept is the CDR3, 45 bases in frame from the first base. V loses 4 bases at its end and J loses 7 bases; junction bases beyond the gene matches: 8. Points on this clone: It has no known antigen specificity. Base-call qualities are not available, and no considerably larger clone is one nucleotide away.

One to two pinch biopsies were taken from the rectum for research during colonoscopy. No immunosuppressive medication had been given to the ulcerative colitis patients before the diagnostic colonoscopy. Rectal biopsies were digested with proteinase K before DNA isolation. The Wizard kit (Promega) was used to extract genomic DNA from blood and intestinal samples. Sample: gut tissue. The rearranged chain carries TRBV6-5 and TRBJ2-1, and 9 bases in between align with TRBD2. This sequence originates from a boy aged 5-17 years with severe ulcerative colitis. CDR3 protein: CASSLLAGVRNEQFF. The DNA sequence is TGTGCCAGCAGTTTATTAGCGGGAGTCCGGAATGAGCAGTTCTTC.